These 26 T cell receptor beta chains came from one sample sequenced in a study of Graves' ophthalmopathy and Graves' hyperthyroidism. TCR beta CDR3 regions were amplified from RNA transcripts. Second-round multiplex PCR followed a first-round RT-PCR using HTBI primers. TCRdb passed the multiplex PCR reads through MiXCR, listing each CDR3 protein once. The sample comprises 200,000 to 250,000 distinct CDR3 sequences, 20% to 25% of which are singletons, and roughly 42% rests with the top ten. What was sequenced was peripheral blood. All receptors come from a woman between 50 and 59 years old with Graves' ophthalmopathy.

This clonotype was seen ten or more times. The chain has TRBV10-2 and TRBJ1-1; possible D gene TRBD1, 6 bases. V shed 6 bases and J shed 7 bases, with 21 bases lying between them. Germline-derived CDR1 and CDR2 are WSHSY and SAAADI. The CDR3 contains 15 residues. The CDR3 here is CASRRGGLGVSEAFF. The CDR3 DNA reads TGCGCCAGCAGGAGGGGGGGACTCGGGGTGAGTGAAGCTTTCTTT.

CDR3 amino acids: CASRLRDRGPSGANVLTF. The CDR3 coding sequence is TGTGCCAGCAGACTCCGTGACAGGGGGCCCTCTGGGGCCAACGTCCTGACTTTC. The chain combines TRBV2 with TRBJ2-6; 10 nucleotides match TRBD1. Germline V gene sequence: CDR1 SNHLY, CDR2 FYNNEI. Trimming removed 6 bases from V and 0 bases from J; junction bases left unmatched: 8. CDR3 size: 18 residues.

This clonotype was detected a few times. The chain recombines TRBV7-2 with TRBJ2-6, with D unresolved. Germline V lookup: CDR1 SGHTA, CDR2 FQGNSA. The V end was cut by 0 bases, the J end by 4 bases, with 4 bases between. The CDR3 consists of 14 residues. The CDR3 here is CASSLAAGANVLTF. The DNA for the CDR3 is TGTGCCAGCAGCTTAGCAGCCGGGGCCAACGTCCTGACTTTC.

This clonotype came up many times. This chain joins TRBV12-3 or TRBV12-4 and TRBJ2-5, with 9 bases aligning to TRBD1. The CDR3 extends over 15 amino acids. The junction had 8 bases not matched to a gene; V was cut back by 4 bases and J by 5 bases. In DNA, the CDR3 is TGTGCCAGCAGTTCCTCAACAGGGGGCATGGAGACCCAGTACTTC. Translated, it gives CASSSSTGGMETQYF.

At least ten counts were recorded for this clonotype. The chain joins TRBV5-1 to TRBJ1-2; no clear D gene. The CDR3 has 13 amino acids. Germline V lookup: CDR1 SGHRS, CDR2 YFSETQ. The V and J ends lost 2 bases and 2 bases respectively, with 7 bases between them. The CDR3 sequence: CASSLYPNYGYTF. The CDR3 DNA sequence: TGCGCCAGCAGCTTATACCCGAACTATGGCTACACCTTC.

This clonotype has a count of ten or more. V gene TRBV7-8 combines with J gene TRBJ2-5, with D perhaps matching TRBD2 (6 bases). This CDR3 contains 15 residues. V was shortened by 5 bases and J by 1 base, with 14 bases between the two germline ends. Germline CDR1 and CDR2: SGHVS and FQNEAQ. CDR3 residues: CASSKTGRRQETQYF. The CDR3 bases are TGTGCCAGCAGCAAGACCGGGAGACGCCAAGAGACCCAGTACTTC.

The sample holds a few counts of this clonotype. The chain couples TRBV12-3 or TRBV12-4 to TRBJ1-1; 11 bases line up with TRBD1. This CDR3 has 13 amino acids. Losses at the gene ends were 7 bases for V and 4 bases for J; bases not matched to a gene: 2. CDR3 nucleotide sequence: TGTGCCAGCATGGGGACAGGGGGCACTGAAGCTTTCTTT. Protein product: CASMGTGGTEAFF.

Ten or more counts support this clonotype. The chain uses TRBV29-1 and TRBJ2-5; 7 positions agree with TRBD2. V dropped 5 bases and J dropped 0; count of bases not matched to a gene: 6. Per the germline V gene, CDR1 is SQVTM and CDR2 is ANQGSEA. The CDR3 runs 14 residues. CDR3 amino acids: CSVHTSDNQETQYF. The CDR3 DNA sequence: TGCAGCGTTCATACTAGCGACAACCAAGAGACCCAGTACTTC. Complete variable domain (other parts from reference TRBV29-1 and TRBJ2-5): SAVISQKPSRDICQRGTSLTIQCQVDSQVTMMFWYRQQPGQSLTLIATANQGSEATYESGFVIDKFPISRPNLTFSTLTVSNMSPEDSSIYLCSVHTSDNQETQYFGPGTRLLVL.

The chain couples TRBV6-5 to TRBJ2-5; D unclear. Between the trimmed V and J ends, which lost 0 bases and 1 base, there was a span of 6 bases. There are 14 residues in the CDR3. CDR1 and CDR2 from the germline V gene are MNHEY and SVGAGI. The chain's CDR3 is CASSYSRFQETQYF. DNA for the CDR3: TGTGCCAGCAGTTACTCGCGCTTCCAAGAGACCCAGTACTTC.

This clonotype has ten or more counts. The chain has TRBV2 and TRBJ1-1; D possibly corresponds to TRBD1 (6 bases). Germline V CDR1 and CDR2: SNHLY, FYNNEI. Trimming cost V 4 bases and J 5 bases, with 29 bases left between them. This CDR3 comprises 19 residues. In DNA, the CDR3 is TGTGCCAGCAGTGCACGCGTGCTAGGACAGCCAGACCTTAGGACTGAAGCTTTCTTT. This codes for CASSARVLGQPDLRTEAFF.

This clonotype was observed a few times. This may be a read error, as it is one base from a much larger clone. The rearrangement joins TRBV6-2 or TRBV6-3 to TRBJ1-2; unclear D gene. This CDR3 has 11 amino acids. In germline, CDR1 is MNHEY, CDR2 SVGEGT. This chain's CDR3 is CASSTSYGYIF. In DNA form, the CDR3 reads TGTGCCAGCAGTACATCTTATGGCTACATCTTC.

The chain couples TRBV14 to TRBJ2-7; D gene uncertain. V was shortened by 3 bases and J by 2 bases, with 8 bases between the two germline ends. Germline assignment: CDR1 SGHDN and CDR2 FVKESK. There are 13 residues in the CDR3. The CDR3 is CASSHLTTYEQYF. Here the CDR3 DNA reads TGTGCCAGCAGCCACCTAACAACCTACGAGCAGTACTTC.

This clonotype was recorded many times. The chain joins TRBV9 to TRBJ1-1; 10 bases agree with TRBD1. The CDR3 has 17 residues. CDR1 and CDR2 from the germline V gene are SGDLS and YYNGEE. V shed 2 bases, J shed 5 bases, and the junction held 12 bases outside the gene matches. Here the CDR3 DNA reads TGTGCCAGCAGCGTGGGGACAGGGGCCTTCGGTGGGACTGAAGCTTTCTTT. Protein product: CASSVGTGAFGGTEAFF.

This clonotype was seen at least ten times. The chain carries TRBV30 and TRBJ2-7, with D maybe TRBD2 (6 bases). V was pared by 1 base and J by 5 bases, with 9 bases between. Germline V gene data show CDR1 as GTSNPN and CDR2 as SVGIG (reference sequence). The CDR3 length is 12 residues. For the CDR3, the DNA is TGTGCCTGGAGTGATTGGGGGGACGAGCAGTACTTC. Translating it yields CAWSDWGDEQYF. The full variable domain, rest sourced from reference TRBV30 and TRBJ2-7, is SQTIHQWPATLVQPVGSPLSLECTVEGTSNPNLYWYRQAAGRGLQLLFYSVGIGQISSEVPQNLSASRPQDRQFILSSKKLLLSDSGFYLCAWSDWGDEQYFGPGTRLTVT.

At least ten counts were recorded for this clonotype. V usage is TRBV30 and J usage is TRBJ1-5, with a tentative D call TRBD1 (5 bases). V was pared by 1 base and J by 11 bases, with 15 bases between. The CDR3 is 13 amino acids. The germline CDR1 and CDR2 sequences are GTSNPN and SVGIG (reference sequence). Written as DNA, the CDR3 is TGTGCCTGGAGTGCCGAGGCTGGGGGGGCCCAGCATTTT. Amino acids: CAWSAEAGGAQHF. The variable domain in full, completed from reference TRBV30 and TRBJ1-5, reads SQTIHQWPATLVQPVGSPLSLECTVEGTSNPNLYWYRQAAGRGLQLLFYSVGIGQISSEVPQNLSASRPQDRQFILSSKKLLLSDSGFYLCAWSAEAGGAQHFGDGTRLSIL.

The sample holds many counts of this clonotype. The chain couples TRBV24-1 to TRBJ2-7; weak D call: TRBD1 (5 bases). Trimming shortened V by 8 bases and J by 4 bases, and 17 bases separated the two germline ends. The CDR3 length is 14 residues. Germline-derived CDR1 and CDR2 are KGHDR and SFDVKD. The CDR3: CATIHLGQDYEQYF. The CDR3 DNA follows: TGTGCCACCATACACTTAGGACAAGATTACGAGCAGTACTTC.

This clonotype was picked up many times. The J gene is TRBJ2-7, the V gene TRBV7-2; D may match TRBD1 or TRBD2 (5 bases each). CDR1 is SGHTA, CDR2 FQGNSA, per germline. This CDR3 is 14 amino acids long. V was trimmed by 5 bases and J by 5 bases, leaving 16 bases between them. CDR3 loop: CASSQGPLKDEQYF. The CDR3 DNA follows: TGTGCCAGCAGCCAGGGACCTCTTAAGGACGAGCAGTACTTC.

This clonotype was counted many times. The rearrangement uses TRBV12-3 or TRBV12-4 and TRBJ2-2; weak D call: TRBD2 (5 bases). The CDR3 contains 13 residues. V was clipped by 6 bases and J by 7 bases, with 12 bases between them. CDR3 DNA sequence: TGTGCCAGCAGCTCCGTTGAGGGCGGGGAGCTGTTTTTT. It yields the protein CASSSVEGGELFF.

This clonotype was observed a few times. The genes are TRBV6-1 and TRBJ2-7; D is tentatively TRBD1 or TRBD2 (5 bases each). Germline values: CDR1 MNHNS, CDR2 SASEGT. V gave up 5 bases and J gave up 7 bases, with 15 bases separating them. The CDR3 runs to 13 residues. This chain's CDR3 is CASSRGPTEEQYF. CDR3 DNA sequence: TGTGCCAGCAGTCGGGGCCCCACGGAAGAGCAGTACTTC.

CDR3 DNA sequence: TGTGCCAGTAGTAACCAGGGACGGAGTTATAATTCACCCCTCCACTTT. Residues: CASSNQGRSYNSPLHF. This chain connects TRBV19 to TRBJ1-6, with a possible D match to TRBD1 (5 bases). With 4 bases removed from V and 4 bases from J, the gap between germline ends came to 14 bases. Germline CDR1 and CDR2: LNHDA and SQIVND (reference sequence). The CDR3 length is 16 residues.

This clonotype was observed many times. The rearrangement links TRBV9 to TRBJ2-7; D is perhaps TRBD1 (5 bases). Germline V gene data show CDR1 as SGDLS and CDR2 as YYNGEE. V was trimmed by 4 bases and J by 4 bases, leaving 15 bases between them. The CDR3 sequence is 14 residues long. CDR3 loop: CASSSHPKGYEQYF. As DNA, the CDR3 is TGTGCCAGCAGCTCCCACCCAAAGGGGTACGAGCAGTACTTC. The whole variable domain, remainder taken from reference TRBV9 and TRBJ2-7, is DSGVTQTPKHLITATGQRVTLRCSPRSGDLSVYWYQQSLDQGLQFLIQYYNGEERAKGNILERFSAQQFPDLHSELNLSSLELGDSALYFCASSSHPKGYEQYFGPGTRLTVT.

This clonotype was found many times. The chain combines TRBV20-1 with TRBJ2-5; 8 nucleotides agree with TRBD2. This CDR3 has 14 residues. CDR1 is DFQATT, CDR2 SNEGSKA, per germline (reference sequence). J was trimmed by 4 bases and V by 1 base; bases with no gene match: 5. The CDR3 sequence: CSARASGSIETQYF. CDR3 nucleotides: TGCAGTGCTAGAGCCAGCGGGAGTATAGAGACCCAGTACTTC.

This clonotype was counted many times. J is TRBJ1-5 and V is TRBV6-5; the D is unclear. The CDR3 totals 15 residues. Germline V CDR1 and CDR2: MNHEY, SVGAGI. The ends were cut back, 2 bases at V and 3 bases at J, with 11 bases in the middle. The DNA of the CDR3 is TGTGCCAGCAGTTACAGTGCAGAAAACAATCAGCCCCAGCATTTT. It yields the protein CASSYSAENNQPQHF.

The chain is built from TRBV12-3 or TRBV12-4 and TRBJ1-2, with 9 bases aligning to TRBD1. With 11 bases clipped from V and 3 bases from J, the junction kept 13 bases outside the gene matches. CDR3 length: 15 residues. The CDR3 bases are TGTGCCTGGAGTGGAACAGGGGGCGAACACTATGGCTACACCTTC. Its translation is CAWSGTGGEHYGYTF.

At least ten counts were recorded for this clonotype. CDR3 residues: CASSGRGDLGGTYEQYF. CDR3 coding DNA: TGTGCCAGCAGTGGCCGGGGAGATCTGGGCGGTACTTACGAGCAGTACTTC. The rearrangement joins TRBV25-1 to TRBJ2-7, with a tentative D call TRBD2 (5 bases). From germline, CDR1 is MGHDK and CDR2 SYGVNS. Deletions cut 4 bases from V and 4 bases from J, with 23 bases between. The CDR3 runs 17 residues.

As for this clonotype: A much larger clone differs from this one at a single base, so this may be a read error. This sequence joins TRBV4-2 and TRBJ1-6, with D possibly being TRBD1 (6 bases). The CDR3 has 18 residues. Per germline, CDR1 LGHNA and CDR2 YNFKEQ. In DNA form, the CDR3 reads TGTGCCAGCAGCCAAGAACCACCCTCCGGGACATTGGGTTCACCCCCCCACTTT. Protein product: CASSQEPPSGTLGSPPHF.